A single sample is the source of the 19 T cell receptor beta chains below, sequenced in a study of blood T cell repertoires in COVID-19. Produced via immunoSEQ multiplex PCR; TCRdb's table is partial and in-frame only. This sample has about 140,000 clones; around three quarters occur once, and the top ten carry about an eighth. The source material was peripheral blood. The source is a man aged 80 or over with acute or convalescent COVID-19.

The chain employs TRBV7-9 and TRBJ2-6, with TRBD2 as a possible D gene (5 bases). Trimming took off 8 bases at V and 0 bases at J, with 5 bases between the two ends. This CDR3 spans 13 amino acids. Germline assignment: CDR1 SEHNR and CDR2 FQNEAQ (reference sequence). CDR3 protein: CASRGSGANVLTF. The CDR3 DNA reads as TGTGCCAGCCGGGGCTCTGGGGCCAACGTCCTGACTTTC.

This clone was recorded a few times. This chain connects TRBV24-1 to TRBJ2-1; D ambiguous. The V and J ends lost 6 bases and 2 bases respectively, with 13 bases between them. The CDR3 consists of 15 residues. CDR1 and CDR2 from the germline V gene are KGHDR and SFDVKD. CDR3 sequence reads: CATSTRTSPYNEQFF. CDR3 DNA: TGTGCCACCAGTACTCGCACTTCCCCCTACAATGAGCAGTTCTTC.

The CDR3 coding sequence is TGTGCCAGCAGGGACTTGGGTGGGGATACGCAGTATTTT. Encoded protein: CASRDLGGDTQYF. This chain joins TRBV5-4 and TRBJ2-3, with a possible D match to TRBD2 (5 bases). Trimming left V 5 bases short and J 6 bases short, with 13 bases between. The CDR3 runs to 13 residues. Germline CDR1 SGHNT, CDR2 YYREEE (reference sequence).

The genes are TRBV2 and TRBJ1-2; 9 nucleotides agree with TRBD1. The CDR3 is 12 amino acids. J was trimmed by 6 bases and V by 6 bases; bases with no gene match: 2. Germline V CDR1 and CDR2: SNHLY, FYNNEI. The CDR3 loop reads CASRDRGHGYTF. The CDR3 DNA sequence: TGTGCCAGCAGGGACAGGGGACATGGCTACACCTTC.

The chain uses TRBV2 and TRBJ1-6; D remains ambiguous. The germline V gene has CDR1 SNHLY and CDR2 FYNNEI. The CDR3 contains 13 residues. V was pared by 6 bases and J by 9 bases, with 12 bases between. The CDR3 here is CASSGEIGSPLHF. The CDR3 bases are TGTGCCAGCAGCGGGGAAATTGGTTCACCCCTCCACTTT.

The CDR3 reads CASSLSVGADTQYF. The DNA of the CDR3 is TGTGCCAGCAGCCTCTCGGTAGGGGCAGATACGCAGTATTTT. The rearrangement joins TRBV7-9 to TRBJ2-3, with D tentatively TRBD1 (5 bases). From germline, CDR1 is SEHNR and CDR2 FQNEAQ (reference sequence). The ends were cut back, 5 bases at V and 4 bases at J, with 13 bases in the middle. The CDR3 spans 14 residues.

J is TRBJ2-5 and V is TRBV19; D not certain. This CDR3 has 12 residues. In germline, CDR1 is LNHDA, CDR2 SQIVND (reference sequence). Deletions cut 5 bases from V and 4 bases from J, with 8 bases between. The CDR3 protein is CASSEVGETQYF. The CDR3 DNA follows: TGTGCCAGTAGTGAAGTCGGAGAGACCCAGTACTTC.

The V call is TRBV4-1, the J call TRBJ1-1, with D perhaps TRBD1 (5 bases). There are 15 residues in the CDR3. V was shortened by 2 bases and J by 0 bases, with 10 bases between the two germline ends. CDR1 and CDR2 from the germline V gene are MGHRA and YSYEKL. The CDR3 here is CASSQRGLLNTEAFF. As DNA, the CDR3 is TGCGCCAGCAGCCAAAGGGGTCTTTTGAACACTGAAGCTTTCTTT.

The chain joins TRBV5-4 to TRBJ2-5; the D gene is possibly TRBD1 (6 bases). CDR1 SGHNT and CDR2 YYREEE come from the germline V gene (reference sequence). Trimming took off 4 bases at V and 2 bases at J, with 9 bases between the two ends. This CDR3 spans 13 amino acids. CDR3: CASSRDTQETQYF. In nucleotides, the CDR3 is TGTGCCAGCAGCCGGGACACACAAGAGACCCAGTACTTC.

The genes are TRBV7-9 and TRBJ1-6; D may be TRBD1 (5 bases). Looked up from germline, CDR1 is SEHNR and CDR2 is FQNEAQ (reference sequence). Trimming left V 2 bases short and J 7 bases short, with 12 bases between. The CDR3 totals 15 residues. DNA for the CDR3: TGTGCCAGCAGCTTATCGCAGGGAGGGAATTCACCCCTCCACTTT. This encodes CASSLSQGGNSPLHF.

This clone has only one observation. This chain connects TRBV29-1 to TRBJ2-1; perhaps TRBD2 as D (6 bases). The V gene lost 5 bases and the J gene lost 6 bases, with 14 bases spanning the gap. The CDR3 covers 13 residues. The germline CDR1 and CDR2 sequences are SQVTM and ANQGSEA. Here the CDR3 reads CSVQTSLGNEQFF. CDR3 coding DNA: TGCAGCGTTCAGACTAGTCTCGGCAATGAGCAGTTCTTC.

This rearrangement joins TRBV2 to TRBJ1-2; no firm D call. V shed 4 bases and J shed 8 bases, with 11 bases lying between them. Germline lookup yields CDR1 SNHLY and CDR2 FYNNEI. The CDR3 sequence is 12 residues long. The chain's CDR3 is CASSVSDVGYTF. As DNA, the CDR3 is TGTGCCAGCAGTGTGTCAGATGTCGGCTACACCTTC.

The chain couples TRBV10-3 to TRBJ1-3; TRBD1 might be the D (5 bases). The V end lost 0 bases, the J end lost 4 bases, and 10 bases lay between the germline ends. Germline V gene data show CDR1 as ENHRY and CDR2 as SYGVKD. This CDR3 contains 15 residues. CDR3 nucleotide sequence: TGTGCCATCAGTGAGTCCCAGGGAACCGGAAACACCATATATTTT. The encoded protein is CAISESQGTGNTIYF.

The chain is built from TRBV6-2 or TRBV6-3 and TRBJ2-7; 8 bases agree with TRBD2. Germline V gives CDR1 MNHEY, CDR2 SVGEGT. This CDR3 comprises 16 residues. Unmatched junction bases numbered 11, after V lost 5 bases and J lost 2 bases. CDR3 residues: CASSGRFAGGPYEQYF. The CDR3 nucleotides are TGTGCCAGCAGTGGCCGCTTTGCGGGGGGCCCCTACGAGCAGTACTTC.

This clone has only a few counts. The chain links TRBV3-1 (or the pseudogene TRBV3-2) to TRBJ1-4; perhaps TRBD1 as D (6 bases). Germline assignment: CDR1 LGHDT and CDR2 YNNKEL (reference sequence). The V end lost 4 bases, the J end lost 8 bases, and 11 bases lay between the germline ends. The CDR3 extends over 13 amino acids. CDR3 in DNA: TGTGCCAGCAGCCCCTGGACAGCCGAAAAACTGTTTTTT. Protein: CASSPWTAEKLFF.

This clone has just a few counts. V is TRBV2 and J is TRBJ2-6; 11 bases align to TRBD1. CDR1 is SNHLY and CDR2 is FYNNEI in the germline V gene. V lost 4 bases and J lost 0; bases outside the gene matches: 5. CDR3 length equals 18 residues. The CDR3 region has the DNA TGTGCCAGCAGTGGAAGGACAGGGGGCTTCTCTGGGGCCAACGTCCTGACTTTC. Translation: CASSGRTGGFSGANVLTF.

The chain uses TRBV28 and TRBJ1-4; D is perhaps TRBD1 (5 bases). CDR1 MDHEN and CDR2 SYDVKM come from the germline V gene. Trimming removed 5 bases from V and 5 bases from J, with 24 bases in between. The CDR3 is made up of 18 amino acids. CDR3 bases: TGTGCCAGCAGTCCAAGCTTTGGTCAGGGAGGGGTAAATGAAAAACTGTTTTTT. As protein: CASSPSFGQGGVNEKLFF.

This clone has a count of ten or more. This chain connects TRBV11-2 to TRBJ2-5, with 7 bases matching TRBD1. J lost 5 bases, V lost 2 bases, and 8 bases had no gene match. Germline values: CDR1 SGHAT, CDR2 FQNNGV. The CDR3 contains 15 residues. The CDR3 here is CASSLSSQGQETQYF. The CDR3 DNA reads as TGTGCCAGCAGCTTATCTTCTCAGGGACAGGAGACCCAGTACTTC.

The chain joins TRBV5-1 to TRBJ1-6; 8 bases are shared with TRBD1. Germline V gene lookup returns CDR1 SGHRS and CDR2 YFSETQ. The CDR3 sequence is 15 residues long. V trimming: 2 bases; J trimming: 7 bases; junction bases outside the gene matches: 5. In DNA, the CDR3 is TGCGCCAGCAGCTTCGAAGGACAGGGAAATTCACCCCTCCACTTT. Translated, it gives CASSFEGQGNSPLHF.